This T cell receptor beta chain derives from a study of blood T cell repertoires in COVID-19. Data came from immunoSEQ multiplex PCR; TCRdb stores just in-frame clones and leaves some out. The sample shows about 210,000 clones, approximately 86% of them seen only once. Germline V gene lookup returns CDR1 WSHSY and CDR2 SAAADI. V lost 3 bases and J lost 3; bases outside the gene matches: 4. The CDR3 consists of 15 residues. The receptor was derived from a young man with active or convalescent COVID-19. Sequenced: peripheral blood. V and J are TRBV10-2 and TRBJ1-1, with TRBD1 matching over 10 bases. The CDR3 is CASSDLGTGDTEAFF. The CDR3, as DNA: TGCGCCAGCAGTGACCTAGGGACAGGGGACACTGAAGCTTTCTTT.